What follows are 15 T cell receptor beta chains derived from one specimen sequenced in a study of graft-versus-host responses after intestinal transplantation. To release intraepithelial and lamina propria lymphocytes, the graft tissue was processed. The method was immunoSEQ multiplex PCR; TCRdb's version includes in-frame clones alone and lacks a portion of them. The table includes approximately 17,000 clones, approximately 80% detected once. The starting material was ileum tissue, obtained 580 to 600 days after intestinal transplantation. The receptors stem from a human patient who received an intestinal transplant, so some T cells may come from the graft donor.

The rearrangement joins TRBV9 to TRBJ1-1; TRBD1 matches at 8 bases. CDR1 SGDLS and CDR2 YYNGEE come from the germline V gene. The CDR3 loop spans 13 amino acids. V shed 4 bases, J shed 4 bases, and the junction held 3 bases outside the gene matches. The CDR3 protein is CASSFTGGTEAFF. CDR3 in DNA: TGTGCCAGCAGCTTTACAGGGGGCACTGAAGCTTTCTTT.

This chain connects TRBV18 to TRBJ2-1, with TRBD1 matching over 7 bases. This CDR3 spans 15 amino acids. J was trimmed by 1 base and V by 3 bases; bases with no gene match: 3. CDR1 KGHSH and CDR2 LQKENI come from the germline V gene. This CDR3 is CASSPDRQSYNEQFF. The CDR3 nucleotides read TGTGCCAGCTCACCGGACAGGCAATCCTACAATGAGCAGTTCTTC.

This chain links TRBV9 with TRBJ2-3; TRBD2 might be the D (5 bases). Deletions cut 0 bases from V and 3 bases from J, with 14 bases between. The CDR3 spans 16 residues. CDR1 and CDR2 from the germline V gene are SGDLS and YYNGEE. The CDR3 coding sequence is TGTGCCAGCAGCGTAGATGGCCTGCGGGCGACAGATACGCAGTATTTT. It encodes CASSVDGLRATDTQYF. The whole variable domain, filled in from reference TRBV9 and TRBJ2-3, reads DSGVTQTPKHLITATGQRVTLRCSPRSGDLSVYWYQQSLDQGLQFLIQYYNGEERAKGNILERFSAQQFPDLHSELNLSSLELGDSALYFCASSVDGLRATDTQYFGPGTRLTVL.

CDR3 coding DNA: TGTGCCAGCAGAAGGGACACCGACTCTGGAAACACCATATATTTT. Residues: CASRRDTDSGNTIYF. The chain combines TRBV6-1 with TRBJ1-3; maybe TRBD1 (6 bases). The V end was cut by 6 bases, the J end by 0 bases, with 12 bases between. The CDR3 sequence is 15 residues long. Germline CDR1 and CDR2: MNHNS and SASEGT.

This clone came up a few times. The genes are TRBV7-8 and TRBJ2-3; D uncertain. CDR1 and CDR2 (germline): SGHVS, FQNEAQ. Deletions cut 0 bases from V and 6 bases from J, with 7 bases between. The CDR3 extends over 13 amino acids. Here the CDR3 reads CASSLAPRDTQYF. The CDR3 DNA sequence: TGTGCCAGCAGCTTAGCCCCGAGGGATACGCAGTATTTT.

V usage is TRBV15 and J usage is TRBJ2-7; possibly TRBD1 or TRBD2 for D (5 bases each). V lost 0 bases and J lost 6, with 12 bases in between. The germline gives CDR1 LNHNV, CDR2 YYDKDF (reference sequence). The CDR3 loop spans 14 amino acids. CDR3: CATSRDHGGGEQYF. CDR3 DNA: TGTGCCACCAGCAGAGATCATGGGGGTGGCGAGCAGTACTTC.

Here the CDR3 reads CANPRWGCPCYEQYF. In DNA form, the CDR3 reads TGTGCCAACCCCAGGTGGGGGTGCCCCTGCTACGAGCAGTACTTC. The chain recombines TRBV21-1 with TRBJ2-5. Judging by the DNA end, TRBJ2-7 fits better; the J call may be wrong. TRBV21-1 is classified as a pseudogene. The CDR3 runs to 15 residues.

This chain connects TRBV7-6 to TRBJ1-3; the D is unclear. V was shortened by 0 bases and J by 3 bases, with 12 bases between the two germline ends. The germline V gene encodes CDR1 SGHVS and CDR2 FNYEAQ. This CDR3 is built from 16 residues. DNA for the CDR3: TGTGCCAGCAGCTTAGCCGCGGAGGGAGGTGGAAACACCATATATTTT. This gives the protein CASSLAAEGGGNTIYF.

This clone has a handful of counts. The chain recombines TRBV5-6 with TRBJ1-6; D remains ambiguous. The CDR3 spans 15 residues. The V gene lost 3 bases and the J gene lost 7 bases, with 14 bases spanning the gap. The germline V gene encodes CDR1 SGHDT and CDR2 YYEEEE. The CDR3 DNA reads as TGTGCCAGCAGCTGGGAGCTGGGCCAGAATTCACCCCTCCACTTT. Its translation is CASSWELGQNSPLHF.

This chain joins TRBV7-8 and TRBJ2-3, with TRBD2 identical over 11 bases. The CDR3 is 17 residues long. The ends lost 5 bases at V and 0 bases at J; junction bases unmatched: 7. CDR1 and CDR2 from the germline V gene are SGHVS and FQNEAQ. CDR3 nucleotides: TGTGCCAGCAGCCCTGGATTAGCGGGGGGGAGCACAGATACGCAGTATTTT. Translated: CASSPGLAGGSTDTQYF.

The chain carries TRBV27 and TRBJ1-2, with 8 bases matching TRBD1. The V segment lost 6 bases and the J segment 8 bases; nucleotides outside the gene matches: 8. Germline V lookup: CDR1 MNHEY, CDR2 SMNVEV (reference sequence). The CDR3 loop spans 13 amino acids. CDR3 loop: CASSDRGSYGYTF. The CDR3 coding sequence is TGTGCCAGCAGCGACAGGGGTAGTTACGGCTACACCTTC.

This clone has a handful of counts. The V gene is TRBV27, the J gene TRBJ1-2; tentatively, D is TRBD1 (5 bases). Per germline, CDR1 MNHEY and CDR2 SMNVEV (reference sequence). The length of the CDR3 is 14 residues. V shed 8 bases and J shed 4 bases, with 17 bases lying between them. Written as DNA, the CDR3 is TGTGCCAGCGGGAGGAGGGGAGAGGCCTATGGCTACACCTTC. Amino acid sequence: CASGRRGEAYGYTF.

The V call is TRBV28, the J call TRBJ1-1; 7 nucleotides line up with TRBD1. The CDR3 totals 17 residues. CDR1 is MDHEN, CDR2 SYDVKM, per germline. Losses at the gene ends were 5 bases for V and 10 bases for J; bases not matched to a gene: 22. CDR3 bases: TGTGCCAGCAGTCCCCCTCTAGACAGGGCCCATACCAGAACAGCTTTCTTT. As protein: CASSPPLDRAHTRTAFF.

The chain couples TRBV5-1 to TRBJ2-2; tentatively, D is TRBD1 (6 bases). Germline CDR1 is SGHRS and CDR2 is YFSETQ. CDR3 length: 17 residues. Trimming cost V 2 bases and J 2 bases, with 16 bases left between them. This CDR3 reads CASSFLSRTVNTGELFF. The CDR3 DNA reads TGCGCCAGCAGCTTTCTTTCCAGGACAGTAAACACCGGGGAGCTGTTTTTT.

The CDR3 DNA reads as TGTGCCAGCAGTCCCCAACTGGGGACTAGCGGACAAGAGACCCAGTACTTC. Its protein is CASSPQLGTSGQETQYF. The chain is built from TRBV27 and TRBJ2-5; 11 bases are a match to TRBD2. Germline V CDR1 and CDR2: MNHEY, SMNVEV (reference sequence). The junction had 10 bases not matched to a gene; V was cut back by 5 bases and J by 2 bases. The CDR3 length is 17 residues.